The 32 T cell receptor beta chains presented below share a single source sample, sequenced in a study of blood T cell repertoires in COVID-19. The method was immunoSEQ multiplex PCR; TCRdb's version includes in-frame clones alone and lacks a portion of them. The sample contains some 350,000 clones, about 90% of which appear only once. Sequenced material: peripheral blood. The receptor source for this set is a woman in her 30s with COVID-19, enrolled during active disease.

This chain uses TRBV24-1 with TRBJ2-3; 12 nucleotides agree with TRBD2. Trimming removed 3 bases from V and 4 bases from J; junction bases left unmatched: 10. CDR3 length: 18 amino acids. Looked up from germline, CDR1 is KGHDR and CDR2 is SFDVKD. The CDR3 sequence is CATSDTLTSGRAADTQYF. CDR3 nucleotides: TGTGCCACCAGTGATACGTTGACTAGCGGGAGAGCGGCAGATACGCAGTATTTT.

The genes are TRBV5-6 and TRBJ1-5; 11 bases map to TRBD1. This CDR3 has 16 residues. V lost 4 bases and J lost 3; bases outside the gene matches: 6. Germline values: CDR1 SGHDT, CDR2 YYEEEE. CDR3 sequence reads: CASSLTGQGDNQPQHF. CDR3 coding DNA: TGTGCCAGCAGCCTAACGGGACAGGGGGACAATCAGCCCCAGCATTTT.

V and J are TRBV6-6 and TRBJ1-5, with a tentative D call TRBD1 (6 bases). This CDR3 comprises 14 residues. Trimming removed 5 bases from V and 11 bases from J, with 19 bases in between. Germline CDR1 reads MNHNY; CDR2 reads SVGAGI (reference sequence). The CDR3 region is CASSIPRGEAAQHF. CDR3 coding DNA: TGTGCCAGCAGTATTCCCAGGGGAGAGGCGGCCCAGCATTTT.

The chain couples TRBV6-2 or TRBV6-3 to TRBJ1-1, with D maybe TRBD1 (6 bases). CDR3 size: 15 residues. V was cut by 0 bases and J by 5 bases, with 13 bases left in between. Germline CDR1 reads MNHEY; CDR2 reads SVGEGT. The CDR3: CASSYSSLGGTEAFF. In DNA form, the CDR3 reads TGTGCCAGCAGTTACTCAAGCTTAGGGGGAACTGAAGCTTTCTTT.

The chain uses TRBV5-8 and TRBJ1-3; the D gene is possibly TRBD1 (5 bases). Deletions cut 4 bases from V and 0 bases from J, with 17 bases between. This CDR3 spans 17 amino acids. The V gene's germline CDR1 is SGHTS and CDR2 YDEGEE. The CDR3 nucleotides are TGTGCCAGCAGCCCGCTCCTTGGGGCCCTCTCTGGAAACACCATATATTTT. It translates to CASSPLLGALSGNTIYF. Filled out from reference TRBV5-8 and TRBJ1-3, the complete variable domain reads EAGVTQSPTHLIKTRGQQATLRCSPISGHTSVYWYQQALGLGLQFLLWYDEGEERNRGNFPPRFSGRQFPNYSSELNVNALELEDSALYLCASSPLLGALSGNTIYFGEGSWLTVV.

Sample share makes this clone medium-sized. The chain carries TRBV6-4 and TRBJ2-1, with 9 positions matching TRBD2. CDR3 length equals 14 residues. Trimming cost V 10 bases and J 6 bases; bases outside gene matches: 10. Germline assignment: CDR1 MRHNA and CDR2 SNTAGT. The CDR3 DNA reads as TGTGCCACCGCTATAGCGGGGGAGGGCAATGAGCAGTTCTTC. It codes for CATAIAGEGNEQFF.

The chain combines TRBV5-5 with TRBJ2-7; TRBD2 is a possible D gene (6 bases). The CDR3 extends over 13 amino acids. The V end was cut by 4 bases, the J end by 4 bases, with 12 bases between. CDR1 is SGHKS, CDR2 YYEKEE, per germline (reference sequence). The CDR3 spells CASSPGLIYEQYV. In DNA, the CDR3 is TGTGCCAGCAGCCCGGGACTTATTTACGAGCAGTACGTC.

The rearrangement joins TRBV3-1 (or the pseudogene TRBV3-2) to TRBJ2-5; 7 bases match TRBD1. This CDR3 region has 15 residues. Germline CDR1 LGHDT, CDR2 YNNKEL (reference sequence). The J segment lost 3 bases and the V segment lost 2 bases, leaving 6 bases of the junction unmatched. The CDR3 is CASSQRGQIEETQYF. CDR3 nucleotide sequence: TGTGCCAGCAGCCAACGGGGACAGATTGAAGAGACCCAGTACTTC.

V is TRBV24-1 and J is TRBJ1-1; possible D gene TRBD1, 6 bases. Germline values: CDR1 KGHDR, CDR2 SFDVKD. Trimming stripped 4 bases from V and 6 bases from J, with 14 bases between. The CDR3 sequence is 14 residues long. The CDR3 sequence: CATSDSTGTPEAFF. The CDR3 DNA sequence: TGTGCCACCAGTGACTCTACAGGGACCCCTGAAGCTTTCTTT.

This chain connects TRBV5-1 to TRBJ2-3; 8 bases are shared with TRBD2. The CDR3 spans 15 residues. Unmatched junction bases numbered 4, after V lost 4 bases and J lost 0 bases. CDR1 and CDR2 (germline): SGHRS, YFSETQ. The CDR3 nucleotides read TGCGCCAGCAGCGGAGTAGCGGGGAGCACAGATACGCAGTATTTT. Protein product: CASSGVAGSTDTQYF.

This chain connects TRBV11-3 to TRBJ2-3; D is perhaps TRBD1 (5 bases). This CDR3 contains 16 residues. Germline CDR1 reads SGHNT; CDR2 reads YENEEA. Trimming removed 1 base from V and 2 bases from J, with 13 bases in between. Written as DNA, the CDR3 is TGTGCCAGCAGCTTAGGACAGACACTAAACACAGATACGCAGTATTTT. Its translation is CASSLGQTLNTDTQYF.

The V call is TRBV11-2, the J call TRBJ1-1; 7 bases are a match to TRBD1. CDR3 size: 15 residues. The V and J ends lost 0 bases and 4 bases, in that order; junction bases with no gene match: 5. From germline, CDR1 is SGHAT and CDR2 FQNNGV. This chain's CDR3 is CASSLDGAGGTEAFF. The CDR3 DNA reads TGTGCCAGCAGCTTAGATGGGGCAGGGGGCACTGAAGCTTTCTTT.

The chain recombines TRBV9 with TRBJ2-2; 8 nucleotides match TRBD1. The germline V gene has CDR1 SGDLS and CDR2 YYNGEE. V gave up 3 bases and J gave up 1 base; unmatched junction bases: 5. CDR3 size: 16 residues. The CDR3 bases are TGTGCCAGCAGCGCCTCCGGGACAGGGAACACCGGGGAGCTGTTTTTT. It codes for CASSASGTGNTGELFF.

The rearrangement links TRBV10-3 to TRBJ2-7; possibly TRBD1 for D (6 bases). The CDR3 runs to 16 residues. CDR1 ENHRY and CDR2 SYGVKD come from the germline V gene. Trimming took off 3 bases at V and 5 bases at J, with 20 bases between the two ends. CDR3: CAISDPGAALSHEQYF. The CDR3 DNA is TGTGCCATCAGTGACCCAGGGGCAGCCCTGTCGCACGAGCAGTACTTC.

Here the CDR3 reads CASSFMSYEQYF. The DNA for the CDR3 is TGTGCCAGCAGTTTTATGTCCTACGAGCAGTACTTC. The rearrangement uses TRBV28 and TRBJ2-7; no clear D. V lost 3 bases and J 1 base, leaving 4 bases between the germline ends. The germline gives CDR1 MDHEN, CDR2 SYDVKM. This CDR3 is built from 12 residues.

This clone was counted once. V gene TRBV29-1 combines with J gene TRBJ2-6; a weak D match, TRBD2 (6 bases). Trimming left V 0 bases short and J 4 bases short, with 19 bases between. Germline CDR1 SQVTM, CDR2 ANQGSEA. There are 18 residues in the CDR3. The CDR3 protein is CSVEEGSRGSGGANVLTF. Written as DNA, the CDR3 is TGCAGCGTTGAAGAAGGGTCCCGGGGGAGTGGCGGGGCCAACGTCCTGACTTTC.

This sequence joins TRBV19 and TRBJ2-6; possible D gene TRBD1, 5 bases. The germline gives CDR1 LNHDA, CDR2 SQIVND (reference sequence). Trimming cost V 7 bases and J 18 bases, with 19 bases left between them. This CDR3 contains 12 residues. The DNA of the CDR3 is TGTGCCAGTAACTTGACCCCAGGGATACAGACTTTC. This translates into CASNLTPGIQTF.

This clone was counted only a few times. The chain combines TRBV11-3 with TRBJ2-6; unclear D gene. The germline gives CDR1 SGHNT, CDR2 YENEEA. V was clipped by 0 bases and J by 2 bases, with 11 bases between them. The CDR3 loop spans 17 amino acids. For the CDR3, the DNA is TGTGCCAGCAGCTTAGACCCCGCCCGGGCTGGGGCCAACGTCCTGACTTTC. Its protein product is CASSLDPARAGANVLTF.

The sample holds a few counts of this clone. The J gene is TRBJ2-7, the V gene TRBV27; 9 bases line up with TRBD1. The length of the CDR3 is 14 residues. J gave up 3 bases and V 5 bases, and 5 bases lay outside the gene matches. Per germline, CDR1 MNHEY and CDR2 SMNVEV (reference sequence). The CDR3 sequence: CASSPGTGNYEQYF. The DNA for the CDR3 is TGTGCCAGCAGTCCTGGGACAGGGAACTACGAGCAGTACTTC.

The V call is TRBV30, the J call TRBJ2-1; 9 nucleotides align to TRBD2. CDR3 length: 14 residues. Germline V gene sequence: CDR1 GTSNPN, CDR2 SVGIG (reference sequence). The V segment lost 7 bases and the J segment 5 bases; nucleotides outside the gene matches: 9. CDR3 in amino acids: CAYAGGRVDNEQFF. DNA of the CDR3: TGTGCCTACGCCGGCGGGAGGGTGGACAATGAGCAGTTCTTC.

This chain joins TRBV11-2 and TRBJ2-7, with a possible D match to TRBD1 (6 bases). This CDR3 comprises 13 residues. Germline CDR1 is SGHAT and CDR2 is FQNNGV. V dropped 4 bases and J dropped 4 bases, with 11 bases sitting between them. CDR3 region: CASSSFRGYEQYV. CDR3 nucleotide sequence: TGTGCCAGCAGCTCGTTCAGGGGTTACGAGCAGTACGTC.

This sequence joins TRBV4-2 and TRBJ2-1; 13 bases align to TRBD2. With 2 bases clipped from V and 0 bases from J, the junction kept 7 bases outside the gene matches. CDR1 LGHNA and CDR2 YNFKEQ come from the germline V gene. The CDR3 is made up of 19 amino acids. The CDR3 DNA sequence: TGTGCCAGCAGCCAACGGACTAGCGGGGGCACATCCTCCTACAATGAGCAGTTCTTC. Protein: CASSQRTSGGTSSYNEQFF.

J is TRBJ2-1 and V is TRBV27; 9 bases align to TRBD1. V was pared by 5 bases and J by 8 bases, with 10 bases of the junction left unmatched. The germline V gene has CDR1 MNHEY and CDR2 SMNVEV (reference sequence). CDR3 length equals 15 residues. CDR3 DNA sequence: TGTGCCAGCAGTCCGCCCCCGGACAGGGGCCATGAGCAGTTCTTC. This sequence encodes CASSPPPDRGHEQFF.

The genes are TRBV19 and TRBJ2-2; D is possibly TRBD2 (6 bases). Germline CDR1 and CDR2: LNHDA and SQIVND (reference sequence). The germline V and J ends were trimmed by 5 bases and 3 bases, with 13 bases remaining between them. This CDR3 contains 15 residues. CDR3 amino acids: CASSWSGADTGELFF. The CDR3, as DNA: TGTGCCAGTAGTTGGTCGGGAGCTGACACCGGGGAGCTGTTTTTT.

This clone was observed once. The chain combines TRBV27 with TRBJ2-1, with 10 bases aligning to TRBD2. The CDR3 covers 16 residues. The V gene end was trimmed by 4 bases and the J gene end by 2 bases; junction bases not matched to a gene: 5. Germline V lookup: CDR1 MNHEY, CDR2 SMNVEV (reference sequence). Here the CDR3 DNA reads TGTGCCAGCAGTTCGAGCGGGGGGGTGACCTACAATGAGCAGTTCTTC. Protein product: CASSSSGGVTYNEQFF.

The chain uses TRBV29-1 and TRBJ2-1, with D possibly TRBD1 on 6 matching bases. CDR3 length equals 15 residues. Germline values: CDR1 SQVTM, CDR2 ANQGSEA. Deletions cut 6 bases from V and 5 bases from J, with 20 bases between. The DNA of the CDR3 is TGCAGCGTCCCGCTTGGGGACATAGGGCACAATGAGCAGTTCTTC. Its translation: CSVPLGDIGHNEQFF.

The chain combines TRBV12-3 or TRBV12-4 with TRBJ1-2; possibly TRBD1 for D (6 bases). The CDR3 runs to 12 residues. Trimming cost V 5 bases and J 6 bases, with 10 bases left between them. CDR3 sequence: CASSRQANGYTF. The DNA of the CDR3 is TGTGCCAGCAGTAGACAGGCGAATGGCTACACCTTC.

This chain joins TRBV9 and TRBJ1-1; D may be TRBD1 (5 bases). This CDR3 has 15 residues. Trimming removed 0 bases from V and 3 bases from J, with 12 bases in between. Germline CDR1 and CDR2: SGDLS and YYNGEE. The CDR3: CASSVDAGGDTEAFF. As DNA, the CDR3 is TGTGCCAGCAGCGTAGACGCGGGAGGGGACACTGAAGCTTTCTTT. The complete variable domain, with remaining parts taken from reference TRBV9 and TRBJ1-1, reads DSGVTQTPKHLITATGQRVTLRCSPRSGDLSVYWYQQSLDQGLQFLIQYYNGEERAKGNILERFSAQQFPDLHSELNLSSLELGDSALYFCASSVDAGGDTEAFFGQGTRLTVV.

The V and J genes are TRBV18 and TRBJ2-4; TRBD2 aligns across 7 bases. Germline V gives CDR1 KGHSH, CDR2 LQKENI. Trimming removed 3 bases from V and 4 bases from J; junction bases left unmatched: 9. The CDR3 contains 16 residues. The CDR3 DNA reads TGTGCCAGCTCACCTTCGACGGCGGGGGTGAAAAACATTCAGTACTTC. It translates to CASSPSTAGVKNIQYF.

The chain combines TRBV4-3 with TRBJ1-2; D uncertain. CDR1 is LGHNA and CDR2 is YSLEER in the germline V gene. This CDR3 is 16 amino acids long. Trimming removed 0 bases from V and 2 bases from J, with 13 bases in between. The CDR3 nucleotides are TGCGCCAGCAGCCAAGATCTCTTCGACTCGAACTATGGCTACACCTTC. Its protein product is CASSQDLFDSNYGYTF.

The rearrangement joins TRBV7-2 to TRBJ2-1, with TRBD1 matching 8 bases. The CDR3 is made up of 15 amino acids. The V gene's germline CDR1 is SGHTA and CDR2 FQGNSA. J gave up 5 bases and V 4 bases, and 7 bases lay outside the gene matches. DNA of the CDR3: TGTGCCAGCAGCTCTGACAGGGGCCTGGACAATGAGCAGTTCTTC. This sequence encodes CASSSDRGLDNEQFF.

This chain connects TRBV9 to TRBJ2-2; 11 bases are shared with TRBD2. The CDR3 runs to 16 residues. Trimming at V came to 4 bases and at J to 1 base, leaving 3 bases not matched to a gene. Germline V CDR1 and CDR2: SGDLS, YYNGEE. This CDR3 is CASSSLAGGNTGELFF. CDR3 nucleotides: TGTGCCAGCAGCTCCCTAGCGGGAGGGAACACCGGGGAGCTGTTTTTT.